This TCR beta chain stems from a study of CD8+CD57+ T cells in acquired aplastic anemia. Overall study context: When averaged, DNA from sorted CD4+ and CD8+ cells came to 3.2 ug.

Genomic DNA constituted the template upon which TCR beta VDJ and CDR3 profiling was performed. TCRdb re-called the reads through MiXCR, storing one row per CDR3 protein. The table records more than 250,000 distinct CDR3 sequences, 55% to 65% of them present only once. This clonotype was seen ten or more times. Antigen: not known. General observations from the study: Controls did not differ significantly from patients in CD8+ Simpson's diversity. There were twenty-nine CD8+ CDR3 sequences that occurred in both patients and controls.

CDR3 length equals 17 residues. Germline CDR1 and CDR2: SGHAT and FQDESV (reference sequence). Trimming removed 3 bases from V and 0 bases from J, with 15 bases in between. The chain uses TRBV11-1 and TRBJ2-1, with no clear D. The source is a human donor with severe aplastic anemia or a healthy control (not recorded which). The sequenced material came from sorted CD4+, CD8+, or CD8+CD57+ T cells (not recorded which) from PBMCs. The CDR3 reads CASSLYLSPSSYNEQFF. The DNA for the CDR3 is TGTGCCAGCAGCTTGTATCTCTCTCCTAGCTCCTACAATGAGCAGTTCTTC.